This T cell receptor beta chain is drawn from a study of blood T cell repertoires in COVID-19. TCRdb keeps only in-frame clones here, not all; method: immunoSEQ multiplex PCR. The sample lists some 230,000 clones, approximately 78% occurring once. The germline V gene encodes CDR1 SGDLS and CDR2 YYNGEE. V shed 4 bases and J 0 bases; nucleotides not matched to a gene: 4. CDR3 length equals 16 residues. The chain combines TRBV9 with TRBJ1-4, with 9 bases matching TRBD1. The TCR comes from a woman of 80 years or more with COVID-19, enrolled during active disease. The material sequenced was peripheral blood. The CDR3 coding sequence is TGTGCCAGCAGCAAGGGACAGGGTGCAACTAATGAAAAACTGTTTTTT. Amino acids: CASSKGQGATNEKLFF.